This T cell receptor beta chain emerged from a study of spatial heterogeneity in lung cancer. Study context: Beta-chain sequences consistently outnumbered alpha-chain sequences in detection.

TCRdb itself ran the 5' RACE reads through MiXCR, one entry per CDR3 protein. Seen here are about 11,000 distinct CDR3 sequences, 6% to 9.5% observed once, and the top ten hold less than 25%. The V gene lost 4 bases and the J gene lost 0 bases, with 1 base spanning the gap. CDR3 length: 11 amino acids. Looked up from germline, CDR1 is SGHNT and CDR2 is YYREEE (reference sequence). General observations from the study: One measure, the expanded intratumoral alpha and beta TCR count, tracked tumor mutation counts.

The sample's time point: sample taken at primary tumor resection. This clonotype was counted at least ten times. Antigen unknown. This specimen was lung tumor tissue, taken at surgery. The receptor comes from a female donor with early-stage non-small cell lung cancer. The rearrangement links TRBV5-4 to TRBJ1-1; D is ambiguous. CDR3: CASSLNTEAFF. Written as DNA, the CDR3 is TGTGCCAGCAGCCTGAACACTGAAGCTTTCTTT.